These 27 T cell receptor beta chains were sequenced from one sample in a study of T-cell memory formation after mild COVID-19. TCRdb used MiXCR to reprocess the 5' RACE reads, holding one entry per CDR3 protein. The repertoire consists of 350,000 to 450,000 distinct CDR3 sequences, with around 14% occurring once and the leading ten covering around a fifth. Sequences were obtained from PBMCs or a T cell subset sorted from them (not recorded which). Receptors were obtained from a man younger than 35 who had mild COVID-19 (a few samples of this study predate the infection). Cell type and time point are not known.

The CDR3 DNA reads TGTGCCAGCAGTTACTCCGCGACAGGGATGGGCGAGCAGTACGTC. This codes for CASSYSATGMGEQYV. The V call is TRBV6-6, the J call TRBJ2-7, with 7 bases lining up with TRBD1. J was trimmed by 6 bases and V by 0 bases; bases with no gene match: 8. This CDR3 spans 15 amino acids. Germline lookup yields CDR1 MNHNY and CDR2 SVGAGI (reference sequence).

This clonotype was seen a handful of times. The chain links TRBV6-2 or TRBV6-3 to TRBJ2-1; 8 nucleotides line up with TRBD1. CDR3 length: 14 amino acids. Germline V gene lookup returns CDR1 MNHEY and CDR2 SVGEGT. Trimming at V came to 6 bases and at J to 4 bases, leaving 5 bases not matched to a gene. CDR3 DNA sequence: TGTGCCAGCAGCCGAAGACAGGGGTACAATGAGCAGTTCTTC. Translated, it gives CASSRRQGYNEQFF.

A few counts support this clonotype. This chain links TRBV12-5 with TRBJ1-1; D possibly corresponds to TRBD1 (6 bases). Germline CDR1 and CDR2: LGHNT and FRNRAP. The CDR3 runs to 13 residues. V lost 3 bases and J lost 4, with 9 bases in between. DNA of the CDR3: TGTGCTAGTGGTTTCGAAGGGGGCACTGAAGCTTTCTTT. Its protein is CASGFEGGTEAFF.

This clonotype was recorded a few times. CDR3 coding DNA: TGCGCCAGCAGCCAAGCTCCCCCCGGGGATACGCAGTATTTT. Protein product: CASSQAPPGDTQYF. The V gene is TRBV4-3, the J gene TRBJ2-3; D not resolved. Trimming removed 1 base from V and 6 bases from J, with 11 bases in between. CDR1 LGHNA and CDR2 YSLEER come from the germline V gene. This CDR3 region has 14 residues.

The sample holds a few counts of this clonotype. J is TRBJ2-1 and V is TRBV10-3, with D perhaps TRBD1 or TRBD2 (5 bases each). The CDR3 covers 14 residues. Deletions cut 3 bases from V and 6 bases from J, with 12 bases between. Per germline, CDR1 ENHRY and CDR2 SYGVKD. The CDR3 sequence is CAISEWDLINEQFF. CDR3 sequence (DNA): TGTGCCATCAGTGAATGGGACCTGATCAATGAGCAGTTCTTC.

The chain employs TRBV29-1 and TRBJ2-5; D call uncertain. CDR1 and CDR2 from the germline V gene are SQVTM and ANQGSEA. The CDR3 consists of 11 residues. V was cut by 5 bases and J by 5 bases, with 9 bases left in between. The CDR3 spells CSVRVVETQYF. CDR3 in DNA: TGCAGCGTTAGGGTGGTGGAGACCCAGTACTTC. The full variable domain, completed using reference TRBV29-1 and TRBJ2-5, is SAVISQKPSRDICQRGTSLTIQCQVDSQVTMMFWYRQQPGQSLTLIATANQGSEATYESGFVIDKFPISRPNLTFSTLTVSNMSPEDSSIYLCSVRVVETQYFGPGTRLLVL.

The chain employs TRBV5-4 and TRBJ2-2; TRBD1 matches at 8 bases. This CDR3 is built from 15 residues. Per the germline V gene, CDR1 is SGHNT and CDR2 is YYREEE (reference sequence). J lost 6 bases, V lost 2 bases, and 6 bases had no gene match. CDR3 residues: CASSFIQGAAGELFF. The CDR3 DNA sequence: TGTGCCAGCAGCTTTATCCAGGGGGCTGCCGGGGAGCTGTTTTTT. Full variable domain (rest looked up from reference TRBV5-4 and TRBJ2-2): ETGVTQSPTHLIKTRGQQVTLRCSSQSGHNTVSWYQQALGQGPQFIFQYYREEENGRGNFPPRFSGLQFPNYSSELNVNALELDDSALYLCASSFIQGAAGELFFGEGSRLTVL.

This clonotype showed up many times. CDR3 coding DNA: TGTGCCAGCAGCTCAAGGGGGCAAGAGACCCAGTACTTC. Protein: CASSSRGQETQYF. V gene TRBV5-5 combines with J gene TRBJ2-5; the D gene is possibly TRBD1 (6 bases). Trimming pared 3 bases from V and 2 bases from J, leaving 8 bases between. Per the germline V gene, CDR1 is SGHKS and CDR2 is YYEKEE (reference sequence). The CDR3 contains 13 residues.

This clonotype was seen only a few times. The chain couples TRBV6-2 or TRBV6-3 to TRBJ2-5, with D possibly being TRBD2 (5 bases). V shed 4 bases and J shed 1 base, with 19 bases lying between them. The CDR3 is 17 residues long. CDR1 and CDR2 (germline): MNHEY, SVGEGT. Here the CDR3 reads CASSFGRGGGGQETQYF. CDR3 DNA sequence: TGTGCCAGCAGTTTCGGTCGGGGTGGAGGAGGCCAAGAGACCCAGTACTTC.

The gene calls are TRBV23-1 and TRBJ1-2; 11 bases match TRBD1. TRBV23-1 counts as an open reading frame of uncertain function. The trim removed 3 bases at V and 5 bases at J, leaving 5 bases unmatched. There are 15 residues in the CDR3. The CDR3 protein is CASSQGQGVDYGYTF. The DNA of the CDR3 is TGCGCCAGCAGTCAGGGACAGGGGGTCGATTATGGCTACACCTTC.

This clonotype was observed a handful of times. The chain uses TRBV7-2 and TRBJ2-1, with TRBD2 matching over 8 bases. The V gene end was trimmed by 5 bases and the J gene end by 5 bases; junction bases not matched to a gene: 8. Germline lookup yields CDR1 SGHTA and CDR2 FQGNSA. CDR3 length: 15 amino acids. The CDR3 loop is CASSTAGGRDNEQFF. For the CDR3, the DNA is TGTGCCAGCAGCACTGCGGGGGGCCGGGACAATGAGCAGTTCTTC.

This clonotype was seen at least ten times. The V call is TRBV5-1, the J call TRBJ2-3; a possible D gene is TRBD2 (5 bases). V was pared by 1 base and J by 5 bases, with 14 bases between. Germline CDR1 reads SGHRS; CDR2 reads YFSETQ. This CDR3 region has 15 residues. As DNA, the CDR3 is TGCGCCAGCAGCTTGTTGCCACTTCGGGAAGATACGCAGTATTTT. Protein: CASSLLPLREDTQYF.

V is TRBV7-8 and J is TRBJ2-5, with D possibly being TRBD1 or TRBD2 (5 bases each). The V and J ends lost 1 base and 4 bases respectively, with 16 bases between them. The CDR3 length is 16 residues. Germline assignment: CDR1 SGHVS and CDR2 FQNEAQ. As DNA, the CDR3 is TGTGCCAGCAGCTTAGTGGGGGTGAGGGTGACAGAGACCCAGTACTTC. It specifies CASSLVGVRVTETQYF.

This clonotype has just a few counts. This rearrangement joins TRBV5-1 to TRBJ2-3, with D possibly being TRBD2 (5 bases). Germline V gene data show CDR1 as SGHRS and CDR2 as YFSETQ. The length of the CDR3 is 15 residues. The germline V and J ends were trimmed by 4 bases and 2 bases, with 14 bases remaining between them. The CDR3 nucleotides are TGCGCCAGCAGCCCGGGGAACGGGAACACAGATACGCAGTATTTT. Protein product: CASSPGNGNTDTQYF.

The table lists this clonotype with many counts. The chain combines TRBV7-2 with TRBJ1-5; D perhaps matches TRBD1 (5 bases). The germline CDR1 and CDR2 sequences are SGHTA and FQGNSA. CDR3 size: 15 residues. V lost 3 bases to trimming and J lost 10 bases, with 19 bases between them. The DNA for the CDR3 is TGTGCCAGCAGCTTTAAAGCCGACAGACTAATTCCCCAGCATTTT. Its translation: CASSFKADRLIPQHF.

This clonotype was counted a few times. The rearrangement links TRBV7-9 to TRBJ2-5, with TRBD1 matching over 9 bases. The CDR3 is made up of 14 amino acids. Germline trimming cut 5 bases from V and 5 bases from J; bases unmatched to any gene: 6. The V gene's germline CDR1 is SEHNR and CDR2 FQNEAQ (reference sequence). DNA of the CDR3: TGTGCCAGCAGCACACAGGGGGCCGGGGAGACCCAGTACTTC. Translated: CASSTQGAGETQYF.

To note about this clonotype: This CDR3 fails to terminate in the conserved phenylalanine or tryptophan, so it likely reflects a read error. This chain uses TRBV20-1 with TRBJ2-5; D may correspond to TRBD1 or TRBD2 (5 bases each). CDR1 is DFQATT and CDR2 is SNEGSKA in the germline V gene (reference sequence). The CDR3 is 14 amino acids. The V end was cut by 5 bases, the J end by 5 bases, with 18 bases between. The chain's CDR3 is CSADRRDDGETQYL. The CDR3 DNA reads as TGCAGTGCTGATCGCAGGGACGACGGTGAGACCCAGTACTTA.

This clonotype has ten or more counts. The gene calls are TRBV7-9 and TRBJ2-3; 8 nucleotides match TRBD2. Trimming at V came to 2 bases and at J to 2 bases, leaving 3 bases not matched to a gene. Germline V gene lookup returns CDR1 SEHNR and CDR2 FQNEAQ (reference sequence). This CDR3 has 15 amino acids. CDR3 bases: TGTGCCAGCAGCTTAACTAGCGGCGTCACAGATACGCAGTATTTT. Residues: CASSLTSGVTDTQYF.

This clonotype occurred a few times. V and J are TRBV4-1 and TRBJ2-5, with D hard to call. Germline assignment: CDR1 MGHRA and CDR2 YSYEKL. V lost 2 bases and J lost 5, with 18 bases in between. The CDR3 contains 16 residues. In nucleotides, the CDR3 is TGCGCCAGCAGCCAACTTGGTCAGGACCCGGGTGAGACCCAGTACTTC. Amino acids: CASSQLGQDPGETQYF.

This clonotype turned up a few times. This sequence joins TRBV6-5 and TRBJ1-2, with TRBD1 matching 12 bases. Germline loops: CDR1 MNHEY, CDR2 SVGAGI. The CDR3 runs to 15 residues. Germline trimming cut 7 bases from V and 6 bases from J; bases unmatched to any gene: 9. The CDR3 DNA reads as TGTGCCAGCATTCAACCCGGGACAGGGGGCGATGGCTACACCTTC. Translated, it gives CASIQPGTGGDGYTF.

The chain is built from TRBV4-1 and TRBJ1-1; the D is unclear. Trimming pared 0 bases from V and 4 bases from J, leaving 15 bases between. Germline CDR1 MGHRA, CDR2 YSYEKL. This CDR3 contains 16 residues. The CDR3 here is CASSQDGVAPRTEAFF. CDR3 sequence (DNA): TGCGCCAGCAGCCAAGACGGAGTGGCCCCCCGCACTGAAGCTTTCTTT.

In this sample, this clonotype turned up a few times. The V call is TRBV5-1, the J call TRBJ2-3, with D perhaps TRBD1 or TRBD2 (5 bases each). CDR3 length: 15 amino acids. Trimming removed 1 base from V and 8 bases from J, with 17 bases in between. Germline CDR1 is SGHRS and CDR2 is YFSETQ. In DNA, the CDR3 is TGCGCCAGCAGCTTGTATCTTAGTTCCGGGGCTACGCAGTATTTT. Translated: CASSLYLSSGATQYF.

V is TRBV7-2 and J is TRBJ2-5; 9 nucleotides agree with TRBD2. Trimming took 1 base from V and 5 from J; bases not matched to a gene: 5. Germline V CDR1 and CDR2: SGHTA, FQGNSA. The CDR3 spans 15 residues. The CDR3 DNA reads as TGTGCCAGCAGCTTAGTAAGCGGGGGGTGGGAGACCCAGTACTTC. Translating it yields CASSLVSGGWETQYF.

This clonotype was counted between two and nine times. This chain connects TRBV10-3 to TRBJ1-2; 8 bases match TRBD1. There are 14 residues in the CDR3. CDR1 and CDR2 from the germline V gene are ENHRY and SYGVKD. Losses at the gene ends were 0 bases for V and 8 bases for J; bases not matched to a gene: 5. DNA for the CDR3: TGTGCCATCAGTGAGTCGGTGGGACAGGAGGGCTACACCTTC. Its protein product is CAISESVGQEGYTF.

The CDR3 protein is CASSQEESVGQPQHF. In DNA form, the CDR3 reads TGCGCCAGCAGCCAAGAGGAGTCGGTGGGACAGCCCCAGCATTTT. This chain links TRBV4-1 with TRBJ1-5; D gene unclear. Germline lookup yields CDR1 MGHRA and CDR2 YSYEKL. Trimming took off 0 bases at V and 7 bases at J, with 13 bases between the two ends. The CDR3 spans 15 residues.

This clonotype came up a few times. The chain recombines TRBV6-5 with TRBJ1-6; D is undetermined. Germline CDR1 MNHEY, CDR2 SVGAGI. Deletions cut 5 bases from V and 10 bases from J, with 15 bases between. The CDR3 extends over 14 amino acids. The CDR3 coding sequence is TGTGCCAGCAGTCTCGGGGTACGGCGGTCACCCCTCCACTTT. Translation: CASSLGVRRSPLHF.

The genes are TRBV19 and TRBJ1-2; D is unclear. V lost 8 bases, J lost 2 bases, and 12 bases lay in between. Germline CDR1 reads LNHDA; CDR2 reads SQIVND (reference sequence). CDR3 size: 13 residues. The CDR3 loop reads CASGEGGNYGYTF. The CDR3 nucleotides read TGTGCCAGTGGCGAAGGAGGGAACTATGGCTACACCTTC.